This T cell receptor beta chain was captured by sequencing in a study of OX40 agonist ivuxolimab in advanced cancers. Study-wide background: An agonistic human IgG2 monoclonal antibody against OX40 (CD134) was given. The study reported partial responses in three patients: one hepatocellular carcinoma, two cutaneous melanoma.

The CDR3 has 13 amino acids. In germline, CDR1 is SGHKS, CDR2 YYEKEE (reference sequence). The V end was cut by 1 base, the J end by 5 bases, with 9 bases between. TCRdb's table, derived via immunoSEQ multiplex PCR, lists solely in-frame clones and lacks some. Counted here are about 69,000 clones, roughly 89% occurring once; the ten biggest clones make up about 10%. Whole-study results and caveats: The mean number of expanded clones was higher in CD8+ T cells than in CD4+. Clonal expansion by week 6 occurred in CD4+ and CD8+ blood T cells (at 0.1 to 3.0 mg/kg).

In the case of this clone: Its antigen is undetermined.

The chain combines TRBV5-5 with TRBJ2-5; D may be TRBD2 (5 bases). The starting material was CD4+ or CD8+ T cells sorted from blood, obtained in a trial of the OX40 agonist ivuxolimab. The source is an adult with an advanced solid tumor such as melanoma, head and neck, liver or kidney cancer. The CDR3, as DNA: TGTGCCAGCAGCTTGAGGGAGTTGGAGACCCAGTACTTC. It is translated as CASSLRELETQYF.